The clone carrying this T cell receptor beta chain was observed a few times. Antigen unknown. This CDR3 spans 14 amino acids. Germline CDR1 and CDR2: LGHDT and YNNKEL (reference sequence). The V gene end was trimmed by 4 bases and the J gene end by 8 bases; junction bases not matched to a gene: 5. This entry comes from a study of identical twins. Template switching supplied a universal primer site; unique molecular identifiers were carried on the cDNA. TCRdb fed the 5' RACE reads into MiXCR, producing one record per CDR3 protein. This repertoire shows some 900,000 distinct CDR3 sequences, approximately 13% found once; its top ten account for 1.5% to 2%. Study-wide results and limits: Among out-of-frame alpha sequences shared by twins, low generation probability occurred in excess.

These same data were also listed under a study on yellow fever vaccine responses in identical twins.

J is TRBJ1-4 and V is TRBV3-1; TRBD1 agrees at 9 bases. The sample consisted of PBMCs. The source of this sequence is a woman aged 18-35 years in good health. The CDR3 bases are TGTGCCAGCAGCCCCGGGACAGGGACCGAAAAACTGTTTTTT. This gives the protein CASSPGTGTEKLFF.